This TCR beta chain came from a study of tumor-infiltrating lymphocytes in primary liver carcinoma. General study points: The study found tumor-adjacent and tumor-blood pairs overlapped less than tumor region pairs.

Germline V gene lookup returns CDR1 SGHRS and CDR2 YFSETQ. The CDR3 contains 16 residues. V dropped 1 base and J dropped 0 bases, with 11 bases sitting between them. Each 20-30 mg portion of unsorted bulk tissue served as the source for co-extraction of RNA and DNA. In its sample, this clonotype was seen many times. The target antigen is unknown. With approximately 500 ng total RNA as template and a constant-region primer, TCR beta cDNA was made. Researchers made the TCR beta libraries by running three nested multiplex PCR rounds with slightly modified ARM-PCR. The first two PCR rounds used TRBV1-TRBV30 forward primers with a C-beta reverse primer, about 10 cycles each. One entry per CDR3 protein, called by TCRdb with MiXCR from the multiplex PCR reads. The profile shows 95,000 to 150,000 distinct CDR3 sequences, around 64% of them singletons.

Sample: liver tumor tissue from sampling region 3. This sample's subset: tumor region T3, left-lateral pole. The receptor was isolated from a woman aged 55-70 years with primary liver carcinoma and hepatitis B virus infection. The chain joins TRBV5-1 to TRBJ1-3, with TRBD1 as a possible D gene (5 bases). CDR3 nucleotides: TGCGCCAGCAGCTTGATGGGGGGAATCTCTGGAAACACCATATATTTT. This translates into CASSLMGGISGNTIYF.